Ten or more counts support the clone carrying this TCR beta chain. The antigen is undetermined. This record comes from a study of T cells in Graves' hyperthyroidism and ophthalmopathy. Findings and caveats of the study: Ophthalmopathy could be told apart from stable hyperthyroidism with a 13 V-J model. Progression to ophthalmopathy was predicted a median of roughly seven months early.

RNA transcripts served as the template for amplifying TCR beta CDR3 regions. Carried out on the TCR CDR3, a first-round RT-PCR used the HTBI primer set. MiXCR was run by TCRdb on the multiplex PCR reads, yielding one entry per CDR3 protein. The table shows 45,000 or so distinct CDR3 sequences, with 49% occurring only once. Graves' hyperthyroidism without ophthalmopathy progression within 18 months was termed stable. Diagnosis rested on symptoms, serum thyroxine and TRAb, thyroid ultrasound, and orbital computed tomography. Sequencing was carried out using peripheral blood or thyroid tissue (not recorded which). The source is a woman aged 50 to 65 with Graves' hyperthyroidism.

The CDR3 is CASSQGTGAHQPQHF. The CDR3 DNA reads as TGCGCCAGCAGCCAGGGGACAGGGGCCCATCAGCCCCAGCATTTT. The V gene is TRBV4-1, the J gene TRBJ1-5; 10 bases agree with TRBD1. CDR1 is MGHRA and CDR2 is YSYEKL in the germline V gene. The CDR3 consists of 15 residues. Germline trimming cut 3 bases from V and 5 bases from J; bases unmatched to any gene: 4.